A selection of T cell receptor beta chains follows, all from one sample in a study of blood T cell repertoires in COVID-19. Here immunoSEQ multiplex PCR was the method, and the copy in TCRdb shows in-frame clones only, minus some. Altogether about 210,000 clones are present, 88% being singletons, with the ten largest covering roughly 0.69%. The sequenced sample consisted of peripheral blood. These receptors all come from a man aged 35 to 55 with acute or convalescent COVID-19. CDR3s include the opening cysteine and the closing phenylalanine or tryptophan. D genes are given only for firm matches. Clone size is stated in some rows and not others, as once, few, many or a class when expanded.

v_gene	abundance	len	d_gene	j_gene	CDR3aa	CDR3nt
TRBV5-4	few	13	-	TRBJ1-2	CASSEGGTQGYTF	TGTGCCAGCAGCGAGGGCGGGACCCAGGGCTACACCTTC
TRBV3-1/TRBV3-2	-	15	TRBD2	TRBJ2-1	CASSLLAGGGNEQFF	TGTGCCAGCAGCCTCCTAGCGGGAGGGGGCAATGAGCAGTTCTTC
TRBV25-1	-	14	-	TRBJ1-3	CASRATGLGNTIYF	TGTGCCAGCAGGGCGACGGGACTGGGAAACACCATATATTTT
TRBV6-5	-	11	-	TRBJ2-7	CASGRGDEQYF	TGTGCCAGCGGTAGAGGAGACGAGCAGTACTTC
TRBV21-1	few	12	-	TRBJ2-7	CASSAYHYEQYF	TGTGCCAGCAGCGCCTACCACTACGAGCAGTACTTC
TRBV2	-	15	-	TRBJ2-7	CASSDSSGSSYEQYF	TGTGCCAGCAGCGACAGTAGCGGAAGCTCCTACGAGCAGTACTTC
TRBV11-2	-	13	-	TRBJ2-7	CASSLDHSREQYF	TGTGCCAGCAGCTTAGATCACTCGAGGGAGCAGTACTTC
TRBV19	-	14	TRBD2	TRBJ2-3	CASSIAGGQDTQYF	TGTGCCAGCTCGATAGCGGGAGGTCAGGATACGCAGTATTTT
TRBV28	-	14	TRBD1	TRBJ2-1	CASRSGTGVNEQFF	TGTGCCAGCAGATCAGGGACAGGAGTCAATGAGCAGTTCTTC
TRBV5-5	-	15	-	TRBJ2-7	CASTRGAGVSYEQYF	TGTGCCAGCACCAGGGGGGCAGGGGTCTCCTACGAGCAGTACTTC
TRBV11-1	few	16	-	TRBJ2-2	CATQGGPDPNTGELFF	TGTGCCACTCAGGGGGGTCCGGACCCGAACACCGGGGAGCTGTTTTTT
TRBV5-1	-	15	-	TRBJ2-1	CASSLVSGSYNEQFF	TGCGCCAGCAGCTTGGTATCGGGGTCCTACAATGAGCAGTTCTTC
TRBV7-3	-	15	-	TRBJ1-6	CASSLTRSNNSPLHF	TGTGCCAGCAGCTTAACTAGGAGCAATAATTCACCCCTCCACTTT
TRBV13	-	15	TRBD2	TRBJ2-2	CASSWEREGPGELFF	TGTGCCAGCAGCTGGGAGCGGGAGGGCCCCGGGGAGCTGTTTTTT
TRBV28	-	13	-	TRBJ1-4	CASSSHGDEKLFF	TGTGCCAGCAGTTCCCACGGTGATGAAAAACTGTTTTTT
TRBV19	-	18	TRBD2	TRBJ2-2	CASSKRTSGGFGTGELFF	TGTGCCAGTAGTAAACGGACTAGCGGGGGGTTTGGAACCGGGGAGCTGTTTTTT
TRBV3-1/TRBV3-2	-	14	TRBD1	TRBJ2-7	CASSQEGTGGEQYF	TGTGCCAGCAGCCAAGAGGGTACAGGGGGCGAGCAGTACTTC
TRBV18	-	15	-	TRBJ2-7	CASSPGLDTSYEQYF	TGTGCCAGCTCACCAGGTCTGGACACATCTTACGAGCAGTACTTC
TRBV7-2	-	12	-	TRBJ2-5	CASSLGRETQYF	TGTGCCAGCAGCTTGGGGCGAGAGACCCAGTACTTC
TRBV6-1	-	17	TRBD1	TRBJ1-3	CASSEGTGAVSGNTIYF	TGTGCCAGCAGTGAAGGGACAGGGGCCGTCTCTGGAAACACCATATATTTT
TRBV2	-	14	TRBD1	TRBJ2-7	CASSPGQGPYEQYF	TGTGCCAGCAGCCCGGGACAGGGTCCCTACGAGCAGTACTTC
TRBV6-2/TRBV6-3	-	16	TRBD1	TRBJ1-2	CASSYQGARLNYGYTF	TGTGCCAGCAGTTACCAGGGGGCGCGTTTGAACTATGGCTACACCTTC
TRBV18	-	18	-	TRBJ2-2	CASSSRPARESNTGELFF	TGTGCCAGCTCATCAAGGCCAGCCCGGGAGTCGAACACCGGGGAGCTGTTTTTT
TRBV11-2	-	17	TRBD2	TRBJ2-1	CASSLVTSSGGAVEQFF	TGTGCCAGCAGCTTAGTAACCTCTAGCGGGGGGGCCGTTGAGCAGTTCTTC
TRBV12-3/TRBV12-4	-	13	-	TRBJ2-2	CASRGLFTGELFF	TGTGCCAGCAGGGGGCTCTTCACCGGGGAGCTGTTTTTT
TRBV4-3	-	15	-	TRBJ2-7	CASSQDTGGLYEQYF	TGCGCCAGCAGCCAAGATACCGGGGGGCTCTACGAGCAGTACTTC
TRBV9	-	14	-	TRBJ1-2	CASSVSTGSYGYTF	TGTGCCAGCAGCGTCTCGACAGGCTCCTATGGCTACACCTTC
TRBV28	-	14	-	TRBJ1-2	CASSPQLVPDGYTF	TGTGCCAGCAGTCCCCAACTAGTTCCGGATGGCTACACCTTC
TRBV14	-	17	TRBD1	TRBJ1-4	CASSQRQGIELGEKLFF	TGTGCCAGCAGCCAGAGACAGGGAATAGAGCTCGGAGAAAAACTGTTTTTT
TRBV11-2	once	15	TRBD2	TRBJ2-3	CASSLEAGGRDTQYF	TGTGCCAGCAGCTTAGAAGCGGGGGGGAGGGATACGCAGTATTTT
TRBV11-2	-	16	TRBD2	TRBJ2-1	CASSSNLGTSGGGQFF	TGTGCCAGCAGCTCCAATCTCGGGACTAGCGGGGGTGGGCAGTTCTTC
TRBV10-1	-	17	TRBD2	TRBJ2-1	CARLTSGSPLQYNEQFF	TGCGCCAGACTCACTAGCGGGAGTCCCCTTCAGTACAATGAGCAGTTCTTC
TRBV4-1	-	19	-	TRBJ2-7	CASSLSGGTTTGAPYEQYF	TGCGCCAGCAGCCTAAGCGGGGGGACTACGACAGGGGCCCCTTACGAGCAGTACTTC
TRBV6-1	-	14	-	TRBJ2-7	CASSEVGVSYEQYF	TGTGCCAGCAGTGAAGTTGGAGTCTCCTACGAGCAGTACTTC
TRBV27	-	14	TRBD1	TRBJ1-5	CASSSTGGNQPQHF	TGTGCCAGCAGCTCCACAGGGGGCAATCAGCCCCAGCATTTT
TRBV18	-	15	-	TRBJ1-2	CASSLTQQANYGYTF	TGTGCCAGCTCACTTACCCAACAGGCGAACTATGGCTACACCTTC
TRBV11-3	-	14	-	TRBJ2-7	CASSSLNRPFEQYF	TGTGCCAGCAGCTCACTCAACAGGCCGTTCGAGCAGTACTTC
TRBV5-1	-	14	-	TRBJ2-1	CASSSPPPSNEQFF	TGCGCCAGCAGCTCCCCCCCTCCGAGTAATGAGCAGTTCTTC
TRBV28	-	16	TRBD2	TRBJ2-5	CASSRTTSGYQETQYF	TGTGCCAGCAGTCGCACTACTAGCGGGTACCAAGAGACCCAGTACTTC
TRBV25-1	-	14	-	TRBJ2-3	CASSAYALTDTQYF	TGTGCCAGCAGTGCATACGCGTTGACAGATACGCAGTATTTT
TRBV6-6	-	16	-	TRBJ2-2	CASSFLDFANTGELFF	TGTGCCAGCAGTTTTTTGGACTTCGCGAACACCGGGGAGCTGTTTTTT
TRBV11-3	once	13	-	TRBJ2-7	CASSLGTLGEQYF	TGTGCCAGCAGCTTAGGGACACTGGGGGAGCAGTACTTC
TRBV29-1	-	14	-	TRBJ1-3	CSVYPGLTGNTIYF	TGCAGCGTTTACCCGGGACTAACTGGAAACACCATATATTTT
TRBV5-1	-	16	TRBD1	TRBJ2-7	CASSNSPGQGTYEQYF	TGCGCCAGCAGCAATTCTCCGGGACAGGGGACCTACGAGCAGTACTTC
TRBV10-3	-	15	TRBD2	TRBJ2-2	CAIAGRAANTGELFF	TGTGCCATCGCGGGGAGGGCCGCGAACACCGGGGAGCTGTTTTTT
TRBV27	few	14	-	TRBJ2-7	CASRSPGDYVEQYF	TGTGCCAGCCGATCGCCAGGGGACTACGTTGAGCAGTACTTC
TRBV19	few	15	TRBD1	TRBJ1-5	CASSKDRGQGQPQHF	TGTGCCAGTAGTAAGGACAGGGGGCAGGGGCAGCCCCAGCATTTT
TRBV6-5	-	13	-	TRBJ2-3	CASSYPAKGTQYF	TGTGCCAGCAGTTACCCGGCTAAGGGGACGCAGTATTTT
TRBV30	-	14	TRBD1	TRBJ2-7	CAWSSTGAVLEQYF	TGTGCCTGGAGTTCGACAGGGGCGGTTTTGGAGCAGTACTTC
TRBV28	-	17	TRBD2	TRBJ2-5	CASSLLGSGRAGETQYF	TGTGCCAGCAGTTTATTGGGTAGCGGGAGGGCCGGGGAGACCCAGTACTTC
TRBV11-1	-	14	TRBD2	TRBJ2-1	CASTSGSTYNEQFF	TGTGCCAGCACCAGCGGGAGTACTTACAATGAGCAGTTCTTC
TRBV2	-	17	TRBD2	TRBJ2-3	CASSERRLAGITDTQYF	TGTGCCAGCAGTGAAAGGCGTCTAGCGGGGATCACAGATACGCAGTATTTT